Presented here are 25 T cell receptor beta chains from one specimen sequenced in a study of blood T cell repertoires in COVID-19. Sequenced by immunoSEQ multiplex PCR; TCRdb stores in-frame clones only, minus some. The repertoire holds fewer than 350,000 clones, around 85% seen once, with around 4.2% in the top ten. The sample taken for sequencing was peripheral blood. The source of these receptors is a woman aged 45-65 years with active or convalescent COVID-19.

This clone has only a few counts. CDR3 amino acids: CATSRELGSGRPDTQYF. DNA for the CDR3: TGTGCCACCAGCAGAGAGTTAGGTAGCGGGAGACCAGATACGCAGTATTTT. V is TRBV15 and J is TRBJ2-3, with TRBD2 identical over 9 bases. The ends lost 0 bases at V and 4 bases at J; junction bases unmatched: 8. CDR3 size: 17 residues. Germline CDR1 reads LNHNV; CDR2 reads YYDKDF (reference sequence).

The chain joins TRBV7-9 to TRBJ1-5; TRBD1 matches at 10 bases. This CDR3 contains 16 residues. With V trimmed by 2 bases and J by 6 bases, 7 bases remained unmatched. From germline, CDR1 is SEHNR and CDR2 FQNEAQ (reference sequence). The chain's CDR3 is CASSLWTGGSVQPQHF. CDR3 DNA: TGTGCCAGCAGCTTATGGACAGGGGGAAGCGTTCAGCCCCAGCATTTT.

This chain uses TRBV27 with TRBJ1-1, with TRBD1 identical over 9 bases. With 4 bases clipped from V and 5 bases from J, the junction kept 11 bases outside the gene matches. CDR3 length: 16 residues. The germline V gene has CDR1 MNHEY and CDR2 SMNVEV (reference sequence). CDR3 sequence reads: CASSSHYRGLDTEAFF. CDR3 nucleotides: TGTGCCAGCAGTTCTCACTACAGGGGGCTGGATACTGAAGCTTTCTTT.

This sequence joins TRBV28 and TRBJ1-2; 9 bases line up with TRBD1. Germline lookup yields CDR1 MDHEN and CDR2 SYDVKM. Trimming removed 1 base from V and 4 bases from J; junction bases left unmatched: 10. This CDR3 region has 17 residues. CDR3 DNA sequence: TGTGCCAGCAGTTTATCCGGGACAGGGAGTTTTGCCTATGGCTACACCTTC. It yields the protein CASSLSGTGSFAYGYTF.

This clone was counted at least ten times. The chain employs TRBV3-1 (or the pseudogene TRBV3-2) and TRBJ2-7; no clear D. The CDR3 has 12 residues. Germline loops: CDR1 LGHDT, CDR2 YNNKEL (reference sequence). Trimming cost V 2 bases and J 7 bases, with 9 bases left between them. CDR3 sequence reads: CASSQFPGEQYF. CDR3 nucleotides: TGTGCCAGCAGCCAATTTCCCGGGGAGCAGTACTTC.

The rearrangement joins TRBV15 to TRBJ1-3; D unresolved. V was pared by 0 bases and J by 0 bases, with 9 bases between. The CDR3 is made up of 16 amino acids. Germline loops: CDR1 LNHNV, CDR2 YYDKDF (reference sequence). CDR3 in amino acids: CATSRDRTSSGNTIYF. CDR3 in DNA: TGTGCCACCAGCAGAGATCGGACTTCCTCTGGAAACACCATATATTTT.

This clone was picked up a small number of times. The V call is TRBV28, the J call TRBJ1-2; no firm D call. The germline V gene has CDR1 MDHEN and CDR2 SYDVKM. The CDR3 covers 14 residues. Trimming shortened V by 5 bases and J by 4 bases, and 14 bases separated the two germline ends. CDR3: CASSTLGLGYGYTF. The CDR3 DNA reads TGTGCCAGCAGTACCCTAGGTTTAGGCTATGGCTACACCTTC.

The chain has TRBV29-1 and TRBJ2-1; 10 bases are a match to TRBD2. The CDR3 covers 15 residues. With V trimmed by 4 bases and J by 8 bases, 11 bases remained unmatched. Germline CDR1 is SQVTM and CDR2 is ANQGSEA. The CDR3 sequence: CSVVPPAGGGHEQFF. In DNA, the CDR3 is TGCAGCGTTGTCCCCCCAGCGGGAGGGGGTCATGAGCAGTTCTTC.

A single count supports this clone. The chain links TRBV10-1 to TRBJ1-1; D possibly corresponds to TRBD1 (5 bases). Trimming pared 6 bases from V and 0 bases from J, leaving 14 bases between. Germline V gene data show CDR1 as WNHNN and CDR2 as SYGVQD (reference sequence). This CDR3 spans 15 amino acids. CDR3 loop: CASRPLRGMNTEAFF. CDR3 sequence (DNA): TGCGCCAGCAGACCCCTACGGGGGATGAACACTGAAGCTTTCTTT.

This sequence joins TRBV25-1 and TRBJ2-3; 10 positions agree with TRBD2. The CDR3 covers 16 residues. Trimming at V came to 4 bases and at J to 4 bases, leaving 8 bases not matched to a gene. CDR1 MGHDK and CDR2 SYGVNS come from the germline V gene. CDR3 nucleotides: TGTGCCAGCAGTGGGGGGGTAGCGGGAGGAGCAGATACGCAGTATTTT. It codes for CASSGGVAGGADTQYF.

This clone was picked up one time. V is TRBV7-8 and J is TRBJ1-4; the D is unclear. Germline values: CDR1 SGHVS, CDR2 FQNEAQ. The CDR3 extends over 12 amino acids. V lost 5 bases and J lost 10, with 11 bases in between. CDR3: CASSLPSGKLFF. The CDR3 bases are TGTGCCAGCAGCCTCCCGTCCGGAAAACTGTTTTTT.

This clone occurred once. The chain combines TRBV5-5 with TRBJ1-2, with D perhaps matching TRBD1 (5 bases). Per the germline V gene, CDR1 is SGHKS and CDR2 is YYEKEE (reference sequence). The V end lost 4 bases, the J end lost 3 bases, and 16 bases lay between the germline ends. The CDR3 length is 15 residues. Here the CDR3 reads CASSQDEGRDYGYTF. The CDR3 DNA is TGTGCCAGCAGCCAGGACGAGGGGAGGGACTATGGCTACACCTTC.

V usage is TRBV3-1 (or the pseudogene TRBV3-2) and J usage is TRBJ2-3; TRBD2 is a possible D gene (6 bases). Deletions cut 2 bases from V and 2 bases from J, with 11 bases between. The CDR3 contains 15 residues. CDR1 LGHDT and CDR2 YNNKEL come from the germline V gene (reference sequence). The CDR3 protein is CASSQTSGYTDTQYF. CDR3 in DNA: TGTGCCAGCAGCCAAACCAGCGGGTACACAGATACGCAGTATTTT.

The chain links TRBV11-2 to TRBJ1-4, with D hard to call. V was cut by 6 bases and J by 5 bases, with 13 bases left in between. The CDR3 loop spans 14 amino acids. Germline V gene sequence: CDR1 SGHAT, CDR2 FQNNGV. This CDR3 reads CASRPPGLNEKLFF. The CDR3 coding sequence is TGTGCCAGCAGACCCCCAGGCCTAAATGAAAAACTGTTTTTT.

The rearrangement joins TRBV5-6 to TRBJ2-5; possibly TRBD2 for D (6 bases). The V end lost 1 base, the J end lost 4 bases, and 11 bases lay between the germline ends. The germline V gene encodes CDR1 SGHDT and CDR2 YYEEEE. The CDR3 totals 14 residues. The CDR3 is CASSLTGTLETQYF. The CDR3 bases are TGTGCCAGCAGCTTGACCGGGACTTTAGAGACCCAGTACTTC.

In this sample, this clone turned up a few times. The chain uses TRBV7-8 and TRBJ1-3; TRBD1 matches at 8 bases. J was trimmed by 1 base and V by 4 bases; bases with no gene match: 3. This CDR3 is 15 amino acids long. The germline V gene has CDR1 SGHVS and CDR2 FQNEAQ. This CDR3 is CASSSGGRSGNTIYF. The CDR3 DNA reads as TGTGCCAGCAGCTCAGGGGGCCGGTCTGGAAACACCATATATTTT.

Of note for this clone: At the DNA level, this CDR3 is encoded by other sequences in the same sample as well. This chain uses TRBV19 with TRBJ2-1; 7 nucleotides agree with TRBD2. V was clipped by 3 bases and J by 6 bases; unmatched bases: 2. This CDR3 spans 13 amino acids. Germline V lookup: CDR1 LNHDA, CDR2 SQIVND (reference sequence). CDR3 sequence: CASSISGGNEQFF. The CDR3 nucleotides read TGTGCCAGTAGTATCTCGGGAGGCAATGAGCAGTTCTTC.

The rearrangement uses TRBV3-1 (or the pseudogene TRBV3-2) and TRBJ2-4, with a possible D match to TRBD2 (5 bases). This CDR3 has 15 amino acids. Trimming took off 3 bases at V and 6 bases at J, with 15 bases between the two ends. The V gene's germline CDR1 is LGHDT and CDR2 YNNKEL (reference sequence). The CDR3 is CASSHLDSRRNIQYF. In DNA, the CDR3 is TGTGCCAGCAGCCATCTGGACTCGCGTCGAAACATTCAGTACTTC.

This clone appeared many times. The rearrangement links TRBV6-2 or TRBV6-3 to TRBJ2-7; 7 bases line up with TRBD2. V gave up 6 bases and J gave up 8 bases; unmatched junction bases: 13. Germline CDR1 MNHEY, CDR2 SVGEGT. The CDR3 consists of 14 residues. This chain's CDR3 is CASSGASGSAKQYF. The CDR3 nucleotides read TGTGCCAGCAGCGGAGCTAGCGGTTCAGCAAAGCAGTACTTC.

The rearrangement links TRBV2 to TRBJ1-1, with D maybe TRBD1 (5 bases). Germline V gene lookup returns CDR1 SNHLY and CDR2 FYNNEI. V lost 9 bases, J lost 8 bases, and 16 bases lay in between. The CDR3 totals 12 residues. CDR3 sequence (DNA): TGTGCCAGGGAAATGGGGGGGGAAGAAGCTTTCTTT. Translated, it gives CAREMGGEEAFF.

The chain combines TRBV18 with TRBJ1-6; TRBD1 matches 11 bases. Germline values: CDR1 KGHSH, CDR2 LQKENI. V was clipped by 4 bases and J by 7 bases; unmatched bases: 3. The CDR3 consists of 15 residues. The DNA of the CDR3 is TGTGCCAGCTCACTAGGGACAGGGGGAAATTCACCCCTCCACTTT. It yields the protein CASSLGTGGNSPLHF.

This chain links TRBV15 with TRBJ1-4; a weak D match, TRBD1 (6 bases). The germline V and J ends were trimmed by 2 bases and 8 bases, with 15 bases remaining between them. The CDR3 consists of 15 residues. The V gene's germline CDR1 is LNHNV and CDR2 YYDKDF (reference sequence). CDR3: CATSRPRGDNEKLFF. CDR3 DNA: TGTGCCACCAGCAGACCTCGGGGGGACAACGAAAAACTGTTTTTT.

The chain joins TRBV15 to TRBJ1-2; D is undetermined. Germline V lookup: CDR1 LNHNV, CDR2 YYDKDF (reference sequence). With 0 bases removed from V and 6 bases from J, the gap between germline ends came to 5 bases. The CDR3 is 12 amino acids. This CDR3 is CATSREEHGYTF. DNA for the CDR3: TGTGCCACCAGCAGAGAGGAGCATGGCTACACCTTC.

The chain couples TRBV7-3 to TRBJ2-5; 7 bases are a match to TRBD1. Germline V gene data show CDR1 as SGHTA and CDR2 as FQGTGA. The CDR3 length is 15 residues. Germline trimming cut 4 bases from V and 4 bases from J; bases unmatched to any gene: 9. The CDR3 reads CASSSTGMSGETQYF. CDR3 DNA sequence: TGTGCCAGCAGCTCGACAGGGATGTCAGGAGAGACCCAGTACTTC. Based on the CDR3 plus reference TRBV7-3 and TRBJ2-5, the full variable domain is GAGVSQTPSNKVTEKGKYVELRCDPISGHTALYWYRQSLGQGPEFLIYFQGTGAADDSGLPNDRFFAVRPEGSVSTLKIQRTERGDSAVYLCASSSTGMSGETQYFGPGTRLLVL.

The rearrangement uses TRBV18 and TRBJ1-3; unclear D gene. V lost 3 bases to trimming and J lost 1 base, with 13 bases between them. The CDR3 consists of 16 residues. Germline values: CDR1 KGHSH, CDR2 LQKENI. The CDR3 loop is CASSPGGTLSGNTIYF. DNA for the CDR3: TGTGCCAGCTCACCCGGAGGCACCCTTTCTGGAAACACCATATATTTT. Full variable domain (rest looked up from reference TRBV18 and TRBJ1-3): NAGVMQNPRHLVRRRGQEARLRCSPMKGHSHVYWYRQLPEEGLKFMVYLQKENIIDESGMPKERFSAEFPKEGPSILRIQQVVRGDSAAYFCASSPGGTLSGNTIYFGEGSWLTVV.